The TCR beta chain described here comes from a study of T cell responses to AZD1222 COVID-19 vaccine. Study results and limitations: Across the whole spike, CD4 TCRs peaked at regions 160-218 and 743-854. Vaccination with two AZD1222 doses was followed by a rise in Spike-specific TCR breadth and depth. It should be noted that donors were predominantly white British and more often female, and clonal diversity was possibly underestimated.

Libraries were prepared by immunoSEQ multiplex PCR; TCRdb keeps only in-frame clonotypes and omits some of them. The data show approximately 150,000 clones, about 91% seen once. A note on this clone: Its antigen is unknown.

Germline V CDR1 and CDR2: SGHRS, YFSETQ. CDR3 length equals 15 residues. V lost 3 bases and J 1 base, leaving 13 bases between the germline ends. The sequence was collected from an adult in good health. The material was peripheral blood, obtained on day 0 of MenACWY control vaccination. J is TRBJ2-5 and V is TRBV5-1; tentatively, D is TRBD2 (6 bases). CDR3 bases: TGCGCCAGCAGCTCAAACCTGGGGGGCCAAGAGACCCAGTACTTC. Its protein product is CASSSNLGGQETQYF.